This T cell receptor (beta chain) was documented in a study of response to subunit inactivated influenza vaccine (dated by TCRdb to 2016 to 2019). Describing the broader study: Deep quantitative profiling of the T cell receptor repertoire was used in the study to follow responses to a trivalent subunit inactivated influenza vaccine.

Broad study findings and their caveats: It was suggested by the authors that each seasonal influenza vaccination may recruit only a limited number of new T cells.

In the paper's terms, the time point label means: around 47 days after influenza vaccine administration. Library preparation employed RT-PCR. The sequencer was an Illumina HiSeq 2500. TCRdb passed the public sequencing reads through fastp at Q25 and MiXCR, retaining productive beta sequences. Rows with one shared CDR3 protein collapse into an entry with the most common genes and DNA. The sample contains about 500,000 distinct CDR3 sequences, 10% to 15% of them found a single time. The ten largest clones add up to roughly 13% of the sample. A remark on this clonotype: The target of this receptor is not known. Base qualities are not at hand, and no much larger clone is one base apart.

This specimen consisted of PBMCs from blood, obtained about 40 days after vaccination. This TCR was recovered from a man aged 50-59 years who received an inactivated influenza vaccine. Donor details come from another sample of the same person, matched by shared clones.

The DNA is TGTGCCAGCAGTTATGGAACAGGGGTGGCCTACGAGCAGTACTTC. Its protein is CASSYGTGVAYEQYF. The chain is made from TRBV12-3 or TRBV12-4 and TRBJ2-7; a stretch of 7 junction bases matches TRBD1. Trimming removed 4 bases from V and 2 bases from J; the gene matches leave 8 bases unexplained. The CDR3 covers 15 residues, taking in both the cysteine and the phenylalanine. Here the CDR3 DNA is all that survives: 45 bases in frame from base 1.